The 15 T cell receptor beta chains presented below share a single source sample, sequenced in a study of blood T cell repertoires in COVID-19. TCRdb's table, derived via immunoSEQ multiplex PCR, lists solely in-frame clones and lacks some. The sample shows 90,000 to 130,000 clones, 70% to 90% of them seen only once. Sequenced: peripheral blood. These receptors were taken from a human donor in a cohort sampled during active COVID-19.

The V and J genes are TRBV5-1 and TRBJ1-1; D is unresolved. Germline CDR1 SGHRS, CDR2 YFSETQ. V was pared by 4 bases and J by 1 base, with 14 bases between. The CDR3 length is 15 residues. The CDR3 region is CASSPRDGENTEAFF. The DNA of the CDR3 is TGCGCCAGCAGCCCACGAGACGGGGAGAACACTGAAGCTTTCTTT.

The genes are TRBV6-1 and TRBJ2-4; 9 positions match TRBD2. In germline, CDR1 is MNHNS, CDR2 SASEGT. CDR3 size: 14 residues. J lost 6 bases, V lost 2 bases, and 2 bases had no gene match. Here the CDR3 reads CASSELAGRNIQYF. The CDR3 DNA is TGTGCCAGCAGTGAACTAGCGGGGCGAAACATTCAGTACTTC.

This clone occurred once. Compared with germline, one end of the junction differs, possibly owing to a read error. The chain joins TRBV5-1 to TRBJ2-5, with D perhaps TRBD1 (6 bases). Germline V gene sequence: CDR1 SGHRS, CDR2 YFSETQ. The CDR3 consists of 13 residues. The CDR3 is CASALETGFLRDF. In DNA, the CDR3 is TGCGCCAGCGCCCTGGAAACAGGGTTCCTTCGGGACTTC.

V is TRBV5-4 and J is TRBJ1-6; a weak D match, TRBD1 (5 bases). The CDR3 is 16 amino acids. From germline, CDR1 is SGHNT and CDR2 YYREEE (reference sequence). V lost 0 bases to trimming and J lost 6 bases, with 13 bases between them. This CDR3 reads CASSLDPQRGNSPLHF. Here the CDR3 DNA reads TGTGCCAGCAGCTTGGACCCTCAAAGGGGTAATTCACCCCTCCACTTT.

The chain is built from TRBV24-1 and TRBJ2-3; 7 bases are shared with TRBD2. This CDR3 has 21 residues. The germline V gene encodes CDR1 KGHDR and CDR2 SFDVKD. Germline trimming cut 4 bases from V and 2 bases from J; bases unmatched to any gene: 23. The CDR3: CATSDRWGEGLSSAPTDTQYF. The CDR3 coding sequence is TGTGCCACCAGTGACCGCTGGGGGGAGGGGTTGTCCAGCGCCCCCACAGATACGCAGTATTTT.

The V gene is TRBV30, the J gene TRBJ1-6; no definite D call. Germline CDR1 is GTSNPN and CDR2 is SVGIG (reference sequence). Trimming took off 0 bases at V and 11 bases at J, with 11 bases between the two ends. CDR3 length equals 13 residues. The CDR3 region is CAWSVRLQPPLHF. CDR3 coding DNA: TGTGCCTGGAGTGTCAGGCTGCAACCACCCCTCCACTTT.

The V gene is TRBV29-1, the J gene TRBJ1-3; tentative D call: TRBD1 (5 bases). Germline values: CDR1 SQVTM, CDR2 ANQGSEA. V lost 4 bases and J lost 0, with 7 bases in between. The CDR3 extends over 13 amino acids. The CDR3 loop reads CSVGQSSGNTIYF. In nucleotides, the CDR3 is TGCAGCGTTGGACAGAGCTCTGGAAACACCATATATTTT.

J is TRBJ1-6 and V is TRBV27; 7 bases map to TRBD1. Trimming cost V 5 bases and J 2 bases; bases outside gene matches: 12. The CDR3 spans 18 residues. Germline CDR1 reads MNHEY; CDR2 reads SMNVEV (reference sequence). CDR3 protein: CASSLRQGGSAYNSPLHF. In nucleotides, the CDR3 is TGTGCCAGCAGTCTCCGACAGGGCGGTTCTGCCTATAATTCACCCCTCCACTTT.

This chain joins TRBV5-1 and TRBJ1-3, with a tentative D call TRBD1 (5 bases). The V and J ends lost 0 bases and 0 bases respectively, with 10 bases between them. CDR1 SGHRS and CDR2 YFSETQ come from the germline V gene. The CDR3 consists of 16 residues. The CDR3 here is CASSLGGTSSGNTIYF. The CDR3 DNA reads as TGCGCCAGCAGCTTGGGGGGCACGAGCTCTGGAAACACCATATATTTT.

The V gene is TRBV19, the J gene TRBJ2-5; the match to TRBD2 covers 13 bases. V shed 4 bases, J shed 5 bases, and the junction held 10 bases outside the gene matches. This CDR3 is 17 amino acids long. Germline V CDR1 and CDR2: LNHDA, SQIVND (reference sequence). The CDR3 spells CASSTEGLAGAGETQYF. CDR3 DNA sequence: TGTGCCAGTAGTACAGAAGGACTAGCGGGAGCAGGCGAGACCCAGTACTTC.

The J gene is TRBJ2-3, the V gene TRBV4-2, with D possibly being TRBD2 (6 bases). Between the trimmed V and J ends, which lost 3 bases and 5 bases, there was a span of 12 bases. The CDR3 totals 14 residues. From germline, CDR1 is LGHNA and CDR2 YNFKEQ. Here the CDR3 DNA reads TGTGCCAGCAGCCAGGATTCAGCGGGAGATACGCAGTATTTT. Translated, it gives CASSQDSAGDTQYF.

The chain is built from TRBV6-5 and TRBJ1-2; D remains ambiguous. V lost 5 bases, J lost 4 bases, and 17 bases lay in between. Germline V CDR1 and CDR2: MNHEY, SVGAGI. The CDR3 length is 15 residues. The CDR3 here is CASSLDGRAGYGYTF. CDR3 in DNA: TGTGCCAGCAGTCTGGACGGCCGGGCGGGCTATGGCTACACCTTC.

In DNA, the CDR3 is TGCGCCAGTCAGGGGGGCCCGGGACATAGCTCCTACGAGCAGTACTTC. Translated, it gives CASQGGPGHSSYEQYF. The rearrangement uses TRBV5-1 and TRBJ2-7, with D possibly TRBD1 on 7 matching bases. Per the germline V gene, CDR1 is SGHRS and CDR2 is YFSETQ. V dropped 8 bases and J dropped 0 bases, with 21 bases sitting between them. The CDR3 sequence is 16 residues long.

V gene TRBV28 combines with J gene TRBJ1-3; D call uncertain. The CDR3 is made up of 17 amino acids. The germline V gene has CDR1 MDHEN and CDR2 SYDVKM. V was shortened by 2 bases and J by 0 bases, with 14 bases between the two germline ends. The CDR3 region has the DNA TGTGCCAGCAGTTTAGGGAGGCAGCTACTCTCTGGAAACACCATATATTTT. This encodes CASSLGRQLLSGNTIYF.

This clone was observed once. V and J are TRBV19 and TRBJ2-1; the D gene is possibly TRBD1 (6 bases). The CDR3 contains 13 residues. Trimming took off 1 base at V and 8 bases at J, with 9 bases between the two ends. CDR1 is LNHDA and CDR2 is SQIVND in the germline V gene (reference sequence). The DNA for the CDR3 is TGTGCCAGTAGTATAGCAGGGGCGGATGAGCAGTTCTTC. It specifies CASSIAGADEQFF.